This T cell receptor beta chain was documented in a study of shared clonotypes between healthy human individuals. Turning to the study itself: There were three CD4 naive, three CD4 memory, two CD8 naive and one CD8 memory plates per donor.

TCRdb's table, derived via immunoSEQ multiplex PCR, lists solely in-frame clones and lacks some. The sample yields over 2 million clones, around 90% seen once. This CDR3 spans 14 amino acids. V lost 1 base and J lost 6; bases outside the gene matches: 3. The V gene's germline CDR1 is MNHNS and CDR2 SASEGT. V and J are TRBV6-1 and TRBJ2-7; 10 bases align to TRBD1. The source material was naive CD4+ T cells from PBMCs. Documented subset: CD45RA+ positively selected. The receptor's source is a man aged 18 to 29 in good health. Some clones in this sample may be carry-over from other donors' samples. DNA for the CDR3: TGTGCCAGCAGTGAAGGAGGACAGGGGGGCGAGCAGTACTTC. Its protein product is CASSEGGQGGEQYF.